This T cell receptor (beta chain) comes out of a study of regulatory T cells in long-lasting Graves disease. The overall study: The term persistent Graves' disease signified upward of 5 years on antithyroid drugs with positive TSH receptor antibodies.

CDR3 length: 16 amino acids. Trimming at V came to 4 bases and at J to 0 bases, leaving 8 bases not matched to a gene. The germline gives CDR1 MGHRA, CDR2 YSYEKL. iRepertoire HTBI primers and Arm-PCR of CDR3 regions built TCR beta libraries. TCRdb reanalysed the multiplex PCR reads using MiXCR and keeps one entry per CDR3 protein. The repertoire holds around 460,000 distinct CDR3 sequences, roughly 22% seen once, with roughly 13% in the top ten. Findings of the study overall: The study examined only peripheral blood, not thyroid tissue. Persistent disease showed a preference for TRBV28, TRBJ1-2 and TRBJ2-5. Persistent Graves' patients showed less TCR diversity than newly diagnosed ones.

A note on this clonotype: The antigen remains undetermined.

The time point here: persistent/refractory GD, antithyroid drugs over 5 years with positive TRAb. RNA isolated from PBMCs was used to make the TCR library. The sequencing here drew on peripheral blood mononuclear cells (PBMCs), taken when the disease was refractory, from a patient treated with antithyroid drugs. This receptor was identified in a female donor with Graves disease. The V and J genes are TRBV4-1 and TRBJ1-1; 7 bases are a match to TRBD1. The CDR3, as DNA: TGCGCCAGCAGCCGAGGCCCGACAGGGCTGAACACTGAAGCTTTCTTT. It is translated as CASSRGPTGLNTEAFF.